A single sample is the source of the 27 T cell receptor beta chains below, sequenced in a study of blood T cell repertoires in COVID-19. Here immunoSEQ multiplex PCR was the method, and the copy in TCRdb shows in-frame clones only, minus some. The sample lists roughly 230,000 clones; less than 85% were seen once. The sequenced sample was peripheral blood. The receptors derive from an elderly woman with acute or convalescent COVID-19.

The chain combines TRBV6-2 or TRBV6-3 with TRBJ2-3; 8 bases fit TRBD2. With V trimmed by 7 bases and J by 3 bases, 9 bases remained unmatched. This CDR3 contains 15 residues. CDR1 is MNHEY and CDR2 is SVGEGT in the germline V gene. This CDR3 is CASTPGGGRTDTQYF. Here the CDR3 DNA reads TGTGCCAGCACCCCGGGCGGGGGGCGTACAGATACGCAGTATTTT.

V is TRBV6-5 and J is TRBJ1-5, with TRBD1 identical over 7 bases. The V and J ends lost 8 bases and 2 bases, in that order; junction bases with no gene match: 3. The germline gives CDR1 MNHEY, CDR2 SVGAGI. The CDR3 runs 13 residues. CDR3 amino acids: CASGRGGNQPQHF. DNA for the CDR3: TGTGCCAGCGGCAGGGGGGGCAATCAGCCCCAGCATTTT.

V gene TRBV7-2 combines with J gene TRBJ2-7, with 11 nucleotides matching TRBD2. This CDR3 contains 16 residues. The J segment lost 3 bases and the V segment lost 4 bases, leaving 8 bases of the junction unmatched. The germline gives CDR1 SGHTA, CDR2 FQGNSA. The CDR3 reads CASSSLTSGEIYEQYF. The CDR3 DNA is TGTGCCAGCAGCTCCCTGACTAGCGGGGAGATCTACGAGCAGTACTTC. Using reference TRBV7-2 and TRBJ2-7 for the parts outside the CDR3, the full variable domain is GAGVSQSPSNKVTEKGKDVELRCDPISGHTALYWYRQSLGQGLEFLIYFQGNSAPDKSGLPSDRFSAERTGGSVSTLTIQRTQQEDSAVYLCASSSLTSGEIYEQYFGPGTRLTVT.

The V and J genes are TRBV2 and TRBJ1-4; 7 positions match TRBD1. The CDR3 covers 14 residues. J lost 8 bases, V lost 6 bases, and 9 bases had no gene match. Germline CDR1 reads SNHLY; CDR2 reads FYNNEI. The DNA of the CDR3 is TGTGCCAGCAGCGAGGGGGCATTAGGGGAAAAACTGTTTTTT. Its protein is CASSEGALGEKLFF.

The genes are TRBV6-5 and TRBJ1-5; TRBD1 might be the D (6 bases). CDR3 length equals 12 residues. V shed 10 bases and J shed 4 bases, with 11 bases lying between them. Germline V lookup: CDR1 MNHEY, CDR2 SVGAGI. DNA of the CDR3: TGTGCCACATGGCAGGGGAATCAGCCCCAGCATTTT. Its translation: CATWQGNQPQHF.

This clone has a single count. This rearrangement joins TRBV5-5 to TRBJ1-1; TRBD1 might be the D (6 bases). The ends were cut back, 0 bases at V and 8 bases at J, with 8 bases in the middle. CDR3 length equals 12 residues. Germline CDR1 SGHKS, CDR2 YYEKEE (reference sequence). This CDR3 reads CASSLGQDEAFF. The CDR3 DNA is TGTGCCAGCAGCTTGGGACAGGACGAAGCTTTCTTT.

This chain uses TRBV5-8 with TRBJ1-1, with a tentative D call TRBD1 (6 bases). The germline gives CDR1 SGHTS, CDR2 YDEGEE. Trimming took off 4 bases at V and 0 bases at J, with 10 bases between the two ends. The CDR3 totals 14 residues. The CDR3 loop reads CASSGRGLNTEAFF. The CDR3 nucleotides are TGTGCCAGCAGCGGCAGGGGACTGAACACTGAAGCTTTCTTT.

The chain employs TRBV28 and TRBJ1-4; no firm D call. Germline values: CDR1 MDHEN, CDR2 SYDVKM. Trimming removed 8 bases at V and 5 bases at J, with 12 bases between. CDR3 size: 13 residues. The DNA of the CDR3 is TGTGCCAGCCGGGAGTCCGGGAATGAAAAACTGTTTTTT. Its translation: CASRESGNEKLFF.

The rearrangement joins TRBV24-1 to TRBJ2-1; 8 nucleotides align to TRBD2. The junction had 9 bases not matched to a gene; V was cut back by 4 bases and J by 5 bases. The CDR3 totals 16 residues. From germline, CDR1 is KGHDR and CDR2 SFDVKD. CDR3 DNA: TGTGCCACCAGTGACCCCACTAGCGGCGGGAACAATGAGCAGTTCTTC. This codes for CATSDPTSGGNNEQFF.

The V gene is TRBV3-1 (or the pseudogene TRBV3-2), the J gene TRBJ1-4; D unresolved. CDR1 is LGHDT, CDR2 YNNKEL, per germline (reference sequence). The ends were cut back, 0 bases at V and 8 bases at J, with 7 bases in the middle. CDR3 length equals 13 residues. For the CDR3, the DNA is TGTGCCAGCAGCCAAGATCTAGAGGAAAAACTGTTTTTT. It encodes CASSQDLEEKLFF.

The genes are TRBV7-9 and TRBJ1-1; D gene uncertain. CDR1 is SEHNR, CDR2 FQNEAQ, per germline (reference sequence). This CDR3 has 14 residues. Trimming removed 2 bases at V and 5 bases at J, with 12 bases between. The CDR3 here is CASSLYGEGTEAFF. The CDR3 DNA is TGTGCCAGCAGCTTATACGGGGAAGGAACTGAAGCTTTCTTT.

This rearrangement joins TRBV6-2 or TRBV6-3 to TRBJ1-1; no clear D. V lost 3 bases and J lost 4, with 9 bases in between. CDR1 MNHEY and CDR2 SVGEGT come from the germline V gene. CDR3 length equals 13 residues. Written as DNA, the CDR3 is TGTGCCAGCAGTTATTTAGGCGGCACTGAAGCTTTCTTT. Translation gives CASSYLGGTEAFF.

The V gene is TRBV23-1, the J gene TRBJ2-1; possibly TRBD2 for D (6 bases). TRBV23-1 has ORF status, its function being uncertain. This CDR3 is built from 17 residues. The germline V and J ends were trimmed by 6 bases and 0 bases, with 18 bases remaining between them. The chain's CDR3 is CASRGTAPHSSYNEQFF. CDR3 in DNA: TGCGCCAGCAGGGGGACTGCCCCCCATAGCTCCTACAATGAGCAGTTCTTC.

This clone was seen a handful of times. The chain recombines TRBV19 with TRBJ2-2; TRBD2 aligns across 12 bases. The CDR3 covers 15 residues. V shed 6 bases, J shed 6 bases, and the junction held 5 bases outside the gene matches. CDR1 and CDR2 from the germline V gene are LNHDA and SQIVND (reference sequence). CDR3 sequence: CASRGASGGAGELFF. Here the CDR3 DNA reads TGTGCCAGTAGAGGGGCTAGCGGGGGGGCCGGGGAGCTGTTTTTT.

The rearrangement joins TRBV2 to TRBJ1-2, with 9 positions matching TRBD1. The V segment lost 6 bases and the J segment 7 bases; nucleotides outside the gene matches: 15. Germline CDR1 and CDR2: SNHLY and FYNNEI. The CDR3 is made up of 16 amino acids. The CDR3 DNA follows: TGTGCCAGCAGCCGGAGGGTCCGGGACAGGGCTCTTGGCTACACCTTC. Protein: CASSRRVRDRALGYTF. Full variable domain (remainder filled in from reference TRBV2 and TRBJ1-2): EPEVTQTPSHQVTQMGQEVILRCVPISNHLYFYWYRQILGQKVEFLVSFYNNEISEKSEIFDDQFSVERPDGSNFTLKIRSTKLEDSAMYFCASSRRVRDRALGYTFGSGTRLTVV.

V gene TRBV19 combines with J gene TRBJ2-3; the match to TRBD2 covers 8 bases. In germline, CDR1 is LNHDA, CDR2 SQIVND (reference sequence). CDR3 length equals 17 residues. Germline trimming cut 3 bases from V and 3 bases from J; bases unmatched to any gene: 11. In DNA, the CDR3 is TGTGCCAGTAGTATTGAGTTGGCGGGGGGTCGAACAGATACGCAGTATTTT. It specifies CASSIELAGGRTDTQYF.

The chain couples TRBV11-2 to TRBJ1-2; possible D gene TRBD1, 5 bases. The CDR3 is 15 residues long. The V and J ends lost 3 bases and 2 bases respectively, with 13 bases between them. The germline CDR1 and CDR2 sequences are SGHAT and FQNNGV. The CDR3 DNA reads as TGTGCCAGCAGCTTCCGAGGCGCAGGGAACTATGGCTACACCTTC. Translated: CASSFRGAGNYGYTF.

This clone was counted between two and nine times. The V call is TRBV2, the J call TRBJ1-1; TRBD1 matches at 10 bases. Germline values: CDR1 SNHLY, CDR2 FYNNEI. The CDR3 has 14 residues. V shed 7 bases, J shed 3 bases, and the junction held 5 bases outside the gene matches. In DNA, the CDR3 is TGTGCCAGCATAACCGGGACAGGGGACACTGAAGCTTTCTTT. Translated: CASITGTGDTEAFF.

CDR3 bases: TGTGCCAGCAGCCAGGGCAGGGGCCTTTGGACCCAGCATTTT. Amino acid sequence: CASSQGRGLWTQHF. The J gene is TRBJ1-5, the V gene TRBV4-2; a weak D match, TRBD1 (6 bases). V dropped 3 bases and J dropped 11 bases, with 17 bases sitting between them. The length of the CDR3 is 14 residues. CDR1 and CDR2 (germline): LGHNA, YNFKEQ.

CDR3 nucleotide sequence: TGCAGCGCGACCGGGAACACTGAAGCTTTCTTT. Its protein is CSATGNTEAFF. V and J are TRBV29-1 and TRBJ1-1; D remains unclear. Between the trimmed V and J ends, which lost 7 bases and 1 base, there was a span of 7 bases. In germline, CDR1 is SQVTM, CDR2 ANQGSEA. This CDR3 has 11 amino acids.

V gene TRBV19 combines with J gene TRBJ1-1, with D unresolved. The germline CDR1 and CDR2 sequences are LNHDA and SQIVND (reference sequence). Trimming cost V 5 bases and J 11 bases, with 12 bases left between them. There are 11 residues in the CDR3. CDR3 region: CASSLPGRAFF. The DNA for the CDR3 is TGTGCCAGTAGTTTACCGGGTAGGGCTTTCTTT.

This clone occurred once. The chain is built from TRBV7-2 and TRBJ1-4; D unclear. The CDR3 runs 13 residues. Trimming shortened V by 1 base and J by 8 bases, and 8 bases separated the two germline ends. Germline V lookup: CDR1 SGHTA, CDR2 FQGNSA. CDR3 sequence reads: CASSLGLREKLFF. DNA for the CDR3: TGTGCCAGCAGCTTAGGACTTCGGGAAAAACTGTTTTTT.

This clone turned up a few times. The genes are TRBV11-2 and TRBJ1-1, with 10 nucleotides matching TRBD1. The trim removed 3 bases at V and 1 base at J, leaving 5 bases unmatched. In germline, CDR1 is SGHAT, CDR2 FQNNGV. The CDR3 consists of 16 residues. The chain's CDR3 is CASSFGQGGWNTEAFF. The CDR3 region has the DNA TGTGCCAGCAGCTTCGGACAGGGGGGGTGGAACACTGAAGCTTTCTTT.

The V and J genes are TRBV2 and TRBJ1-1; no clear D gene. V lost 6 bases, J lost 0 bases, and 8 bases lay in between. CDR3 length: 13 residues. Germline V gene lookup returns CDR1 SNHLY and CDR2 FYNNEI. CDR3 sequence (DNA): TGTGCCAGCAGGTTCGGGGTGAACACTGAAGCTTTCTTT. It is translated as CASRFGVNTEAFF.

The CDR3 protein is CASSPGGSTSNEQYF. DNA of the CDR3: TGTGCCAGCAGTCCAGGGGGATCAACTTCGAACGAGCAGTACTTC. The V call is TRBV28, the J call TRBJ2-7; 7 bases align to TRBD1. The CDR3 is 15 amino acids. Germline values: CDR1 MDHEN, CDR2 SYDVKM. V was pared by 5 bases and J by 5 bases, with 12 bases of the junction left unmatched. The variable domain in full, completed from reference TRBV28 and TRBJ2-7, reads DVKVTQSSRYLVKRTGEKVFLECVQDMDHENMFWYRQDPGLGLRLIYFSYDVKMKEKGDIPEGYSVSREKKERFSLILESASTNQTSMYLCASSPGGSTSNEQYFGPGTRLTVT.

V gene TRBV6-5 combines with J gene TRBJ2-7, with 8 bases identical to TRBD2. Germline-derived CDR1 and CDR2 are MNHEY and SVGAGI. J gave up 4 bases and V 7 bases, and 6 bases lay outside the gene matches. The CDR3 spans 13 residues. The chain's CDR3 is CASKFGGGYEQYF. DNA for the CDR3: TGTGCCAGCAAATTTGGCGGGGGGTACGAGCAGTACTTC.

V and J are TRBV2 and TRBJ1-2; TRBD1 is a possible D gene (6 bases). Trimming took off 2 bases at V and 6 bases at J, with 13 bases between the two ends. Germline assignment: CDR1 SNHLY and CDR2 FYNNEI. The CDR3 runs to 14 residues. The CDR3 loop is CASSELPGVNGYTF. In DNA, the CDR3 is TGTGCCAGCAGTGAACTCCCAGGGGTCAATGGCTACACCTTC.